One T cell receptor beta chain is described in this entry. V shed 3 bases and J shed 6 bases, with 17 bases lying between them. The CDR3 sequence is 14 residues long. From germline, CDR1 is GTSNPN and CDR2 SVGIG (reference sequence). Produced via immunoSEQ multiplex PCR; TCRdb's table is partial and in-frame only. Of 450,000 to 500,000 clones listed, more than 65% were seen once; the top ten hold 9.5% to 15%. The record originates from a study of shared clonotypes between healthy human individuals. The chain couples TRBV30 to TRBJ1-2; D ambiguous. The receptor's source is a woman in her thirties or forties in good health. Some clones in this sample may be carry-over from other donors' samples. The material sequenced was PBMCs. This CDR3 is CAWRGGARLHGYTF. As DNA, the CDR3 is TGTGCCTGGAGGGGTGGAGCCCGACTGCATGGCTACACCTTC.